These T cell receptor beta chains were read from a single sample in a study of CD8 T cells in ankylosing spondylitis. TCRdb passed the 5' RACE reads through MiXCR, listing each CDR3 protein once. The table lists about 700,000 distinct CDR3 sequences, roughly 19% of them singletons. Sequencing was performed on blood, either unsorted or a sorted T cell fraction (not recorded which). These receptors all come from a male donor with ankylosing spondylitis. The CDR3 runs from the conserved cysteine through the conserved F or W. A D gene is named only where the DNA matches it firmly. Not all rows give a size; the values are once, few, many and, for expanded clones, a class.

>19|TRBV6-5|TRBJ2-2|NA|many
CASSYSKSSPLVSTGELFF
TGTGCCAGCAGTTACTCGAAATCTTCCCCGCTTGTCAGCACCGGGGAGCTGTTTTTT
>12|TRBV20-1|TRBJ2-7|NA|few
CSARREAYEQYF
TGCAGTGCTAGGAGGGAAGCCTACGAGCAGTACTTC
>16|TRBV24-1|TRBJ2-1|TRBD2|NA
CATSDRTSGAYNEQFF
TGTGCCACCAGTGATCGTACTAGCGGGGCATACAATGAGCAGTTCTTC
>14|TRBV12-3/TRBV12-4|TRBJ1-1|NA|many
CASSLRTANTEAFF
TGTGCCAGCAGTTTACGGACGGCAAACACTGAAGCTTTCTTT
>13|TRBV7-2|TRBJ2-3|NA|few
CASSLELPDTQYF
TGTGCCAGCAGCTTAGAACTCCCTGATACGCAGTATTTT
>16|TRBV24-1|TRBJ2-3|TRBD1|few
CATSDSTGGKTDTQYF
TGTGCCACCAGTGATTCGACAGGGGGCAAGACAGATACGCAGTATTTT
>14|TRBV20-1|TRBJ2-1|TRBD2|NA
CSAPGLVAGNEQFF
TGCAGTGCCCCGGGACTAGTGGCAGGCAATGAGCAGTTCTTC
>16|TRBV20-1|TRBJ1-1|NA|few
CSARPRGGGQNTEAFF
TGCAGTGCTAGACCCCGGGGTGGGGGACAGAACACTGAAGCTTTCTTT
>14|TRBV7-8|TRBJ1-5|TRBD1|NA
CASSMTGSNQPQHF
TGTGCCAGCAGCATGACAGGGAGCAATCAGCCCCAGCATTTT
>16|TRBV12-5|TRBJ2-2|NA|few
CASGKDDPTPTGELFF
TGTGCTAGTGGTAAGGACGACCCTACGCCCACCGGGGAGCTGTTTTTT
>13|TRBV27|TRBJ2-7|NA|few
CASSFYSSYEQYF
TGTGCCAGCAGTTTTTACAGCTCATACGAGCAGTACTTC
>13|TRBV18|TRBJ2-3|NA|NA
CASSRLSTDTQYF
TGTGCCAGCTCACGACTGAGCACAGATACGCAGTATTTT
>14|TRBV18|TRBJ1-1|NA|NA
CASSPGRGRTEAFF
TGTGCCAGCTCGCCCGGCAGGGGACGTACTGAAGCTTTCTTT
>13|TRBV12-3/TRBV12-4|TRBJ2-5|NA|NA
CASSPARLETQYF
TGTGCCAGCAGCCCGGCCCGCTTGGAGACCCAGTACTTC
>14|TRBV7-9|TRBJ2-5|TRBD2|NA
CASSFRAGAETQYF
TGTGCCAGCAGCTTTCGAGCGGGAGCTGAGACCCAGTACTTC
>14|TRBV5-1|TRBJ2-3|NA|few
CASSLGLEIDTQYF
TGCGCCAGCAGCCTGGGGCTAGAGATAGATACGCAGTATTTT
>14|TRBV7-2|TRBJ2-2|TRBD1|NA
CASSQTGTTGELFF
TGTGCCAGCAGCCAGACAGGGACCACCGGGGAGCTGTTTTTT
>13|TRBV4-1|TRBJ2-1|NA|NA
CASSSSQGNEQFF
TGCGCCAGCAGCTCAAGCCAGGGCAATGAGCAGTTCTTC
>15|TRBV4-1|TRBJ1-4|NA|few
CASSQRTATNEKLFF
TGCGCCAGCAGCCAACGAACAGCAACTAATGAAAAACTGTTTTTT
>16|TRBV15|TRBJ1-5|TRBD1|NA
CATSRPGTASNQPQHF
TGTGCCACCAGCAGACCCGGGACAGCTAGCAATCAGCCCCAGCATTTT
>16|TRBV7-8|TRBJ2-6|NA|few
CASSFPTDSGANVLTF
TGTGCCAGCAGCTTCCCGACAGACTCTGGGGCCAACGTCCTGACTTTC
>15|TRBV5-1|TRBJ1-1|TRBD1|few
CASSFRDRPYTEAFF
TGCGCCAGCAGCTTTCGGGACAGACCCTACACTGAAGCTTTCTTT
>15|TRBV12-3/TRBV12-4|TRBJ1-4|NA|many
CASSLARTTNEKLFF
TGTGCCAGCAGTTTAGCCAGGACAACTAATGAAAAACTGTTTTTT
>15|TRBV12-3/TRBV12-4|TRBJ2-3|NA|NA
CASSLVQSPPDTQYF
TGTGCCAGCAGTTTAGTACAGTCCCCCCCAGATACGCAGTATTTT
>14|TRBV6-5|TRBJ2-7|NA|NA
CASSYMGETDEQYF
TGTGCCAGCAGTTACATGGGGGAAACTGACGAGCAGTACTTC
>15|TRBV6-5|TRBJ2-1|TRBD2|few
CASSYVGGNGNEQFF
TGTGCCAGCAGTTACGTGGGGGGGAATGGGAATGAGCAGTTCTTC
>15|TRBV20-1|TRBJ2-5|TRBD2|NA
CSARVATSGRETQYF
TGCAGTGCTAGAGTGGCGACTAGCGGGAGAGAGACCCAGTACTTC
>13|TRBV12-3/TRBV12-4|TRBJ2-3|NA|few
CASRPPGTDTQYF
TGTGCCAGCAGGCCACCGGGTACAGATACGCAGTATTTT
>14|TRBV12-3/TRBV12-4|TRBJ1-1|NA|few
CASSPSRGDRNAFF
TGTGCCAGCAGCCCTTCACGAGGGGATAGGAATGCTTTCTTT
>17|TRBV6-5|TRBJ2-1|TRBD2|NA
CASSSPSSGRGNNEQFF
TGTGCCAGCAGTTCGCCTAGTAGCGGGAGGGGAAACAATGAGCAGTTCTTC
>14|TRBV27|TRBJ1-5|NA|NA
CASSLLGEGQPQHF
TGTGCCAGCAGTTTACTAGGGGAGGGGCAGCCCCAGCATTTT
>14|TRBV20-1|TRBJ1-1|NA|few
CSAREIGGGTEAFF
TGCAGTGCTAGAGAAATCGGAGGGGGCACTGAAGCTTTCTTT
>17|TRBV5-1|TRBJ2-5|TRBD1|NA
CASSLNPTGAGGETQYF
TGCGCCAGCAGCTTAAACCCGACAGGGGCTGGGGGAGAGACCCAGTACTTC
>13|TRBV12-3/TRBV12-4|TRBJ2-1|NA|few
CASSYQSDNEQFF
TGTGCCAGCAGTTACCAGTCCGATAATGAGCAGTTCTTC
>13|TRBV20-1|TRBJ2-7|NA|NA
CSASSRGTYEQYF
TGCAGTGCTAGTAGCAGGGGAACCTACGAGCAGTACTTC
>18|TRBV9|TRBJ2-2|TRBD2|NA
CASSPRPVAGGPSGELFF
TGTGCCAGCAGCCCCCGCCCAGTAGCGGGGGGGCCGTCCGGGGAGCTGTTTTTT
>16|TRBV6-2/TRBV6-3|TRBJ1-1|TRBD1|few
CASSYFRQGRKDEAFF
TGTGCCAGCAGTTACTTCCGACAGGGGAGGAAGGATGAAGCTTTCTTT
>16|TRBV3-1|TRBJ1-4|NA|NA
CASSPDRGRQNEKLFF
TGTGCCAGCAGCCCGGACCGTGGCAGGCAAAATGAAAAACTGTTTTTT
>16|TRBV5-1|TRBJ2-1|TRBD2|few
CASSTLPSGKLNEQFF
TGCGCCAGCAGCACCCTCCCAAGCGGGAAACTCAATGAGCAGTTCTTC
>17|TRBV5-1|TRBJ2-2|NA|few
CASSFAGGTKNTGELFF
TGCGCCAGCAGCTTCGCTGGCGGGACAAAGAACACCGGGGAGCTGTTTTTT
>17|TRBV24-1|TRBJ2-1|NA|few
CATSDSTLGGDYNEQFF
TGTGCCACCAGTGATTCCACTCTTGGGGGAGACTACAATGAGCAGTTCTTC
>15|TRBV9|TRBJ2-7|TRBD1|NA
CASSAGQGNSYEQYF
TGTGCCAGCAGCGCAGGACAGGGTAATTCCTACGAGCAGTACTTC
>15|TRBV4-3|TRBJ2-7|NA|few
CASSQDHGPPGEQYF
TGCGCCAGCAGCCAAGATCATGGACCCCCCGGGGAGCAGTACTTC
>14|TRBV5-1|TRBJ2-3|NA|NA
CASSLSWGQDTQYF
TGCGCCAGCAGCTTGTCCTGGGGGCAAGATACGCAGTATTTT
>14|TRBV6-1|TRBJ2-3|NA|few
CASSQLSTADTQYF
TGTGCCAGCAGCCAACTGTCGACAGCAGATACGCAGTATTTT
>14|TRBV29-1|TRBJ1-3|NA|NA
CSVVSGPSGNTIYF
TGCAGCGTTGTGTCAGGACCCTCTGGAAACACCATATATTTT
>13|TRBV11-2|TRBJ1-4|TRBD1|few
CASSLGQWFRLFF
TGTGCCAGCAGCTTGGGACAGTGGTTTAGACTGTTTTTT
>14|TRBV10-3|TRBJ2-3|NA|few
CAISEYSGPDTQYF
TGTGCCATCAGTGAGTACAGCGGGCCAGATACGCAGTATTTT
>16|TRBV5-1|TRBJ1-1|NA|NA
CASSLVGSAANTEAFF
TGCGCCAGCAGCTTGGTTGGGAGCGCGGCGAACACTGAAGCTTTCTTT
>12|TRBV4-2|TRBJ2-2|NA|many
CASSQATGELFF
TGTGCCAGCAGCCAAGCGACCGGGGAGCTGTTTTTT
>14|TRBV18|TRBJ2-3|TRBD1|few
CASSPRQGADTQYF
TGTGCCAGCTCACCACGACAGGGGGCAGATACGCAGTATTTT
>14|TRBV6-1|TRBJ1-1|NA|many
CASRGGPQVTEAFF
TGTGCCAGCAGAGGGGGACCTCAGGTCACTGAAGCTTTCTTT
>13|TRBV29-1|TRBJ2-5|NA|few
CSVDLQGGETQYF
TGCAGCGTCGATTTACAGGGCGGGGAGACCCAGTACTTC
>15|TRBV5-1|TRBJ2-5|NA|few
CASSPGSSGQETQYF
TGCGCCAGCAGCCCCGGGTCTAGTGGGCAAGAGACCCAGTACTTC
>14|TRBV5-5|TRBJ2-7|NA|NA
CASISTPPSYEQYF
TGTGCCAGCATCTCGACACCACCTTCCTACGAGCAGTACTTC
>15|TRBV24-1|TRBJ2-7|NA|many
CATSDSRDRPYEQYF
TGTGCCACCAGTGATTCAAGAGACAGACCCTACGAGCAGTACTTC
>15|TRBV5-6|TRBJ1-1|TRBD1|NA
CASSSRGGLGTEAFF
TGTGCCAGCAGCTCCAGGGGGGGTCTTGGCACTGAAGCTTTCTTT